This TCR beta chain was sequenced during a study of radiotherapy plus CTLA-4 blockade in lung cancer. Whole-study context: Among patients, approximately 19% showed objective responses, and roughly 31% had disease control.

In chemo-refractory metastatic non-small-cell lung cancer, patients got ipilimumab CTLA-4 blockade together with focal radiation. In regard to this clone: Its matching antigen is unknown.

General study findings and limits: With interferon-beta, early dynamics of blood T cell clones were reported to best predict response. Tumor-origin TCR clones grew in blood after radiotherapy plus ipilimumab.

The table came from immunoSEQ multiplex PCR; TCRdb's copy has only in-frame clones and leaves some out. The sample includes 80,000 to 100,000 clones, about 90% seen only once; the top ten take 4.9%. The V gene's germline CDR1 is SGHRS and CDR2 YFSETQ. The V end was cut by 6 bases, the J end by 0 bases, with 18 bases between. This CDR3 has 16 residues. J is TRBJ1-2 and V is TRBV5-1, with D possibly matching TRBD1 (5 bases). The receptor comes from a human donor with non-small cell lung cancer that progressed on radiotherapy plus ipilimumab. This material consisted of peripheral blood, taken from a patient treated with radiotherapy plus ipilimumab. Here the CDR3 DNA reads TGCGCCAGCACCCCGGGGCAGGGAAGAGCTAACTATGGCTACACCTTC. It is translated as CASTPGQGRANYGYTF.